Given below is one T cell receptor (beta chain) in context. This sample was included in a study of blood T cell repertoires in COVID-19. Some clones are missing from TCRdb's copy, which holds only in-frame ones; the method was immunoSEQ multiplex PCR. The sample records approximately 240,000 clones, roughly 87% being singletons. The source is a woman in her 30s with acute COVID-19. Sequencing was done on a sample of PBMCs or T cells enriched from blood (not recorded which).

The CDR3: CASSLQGGREAFF. DNA for the CDR3: TGCGCCAGCAGCTTACAGGGAGGGAGGGAAGCTTTCTTT. The chain has TRBV5-1 and TRBJ1-1, with a possible D match to TRBD1 (6 bases). The germline CDR1 and CDR2 sequences are SGHRS and YFSETQ. V was pared by 2 bases and J by 8 bases, with 13 bases between. The CDR3 spans 13 residues.